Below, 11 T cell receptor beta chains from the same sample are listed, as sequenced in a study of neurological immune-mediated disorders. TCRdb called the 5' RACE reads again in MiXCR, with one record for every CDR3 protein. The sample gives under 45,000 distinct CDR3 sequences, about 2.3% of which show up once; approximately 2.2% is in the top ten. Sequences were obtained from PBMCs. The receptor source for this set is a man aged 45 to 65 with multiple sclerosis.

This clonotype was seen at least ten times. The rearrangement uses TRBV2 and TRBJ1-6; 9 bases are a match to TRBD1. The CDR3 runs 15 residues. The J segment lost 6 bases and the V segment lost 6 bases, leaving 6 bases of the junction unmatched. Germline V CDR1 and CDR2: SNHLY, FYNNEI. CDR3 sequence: CASRPPTGGNSPLHF. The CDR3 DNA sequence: TGTGCCAGCAGGCCCCCGACAGGGGGTAATTCACCCCTCCACTTT.

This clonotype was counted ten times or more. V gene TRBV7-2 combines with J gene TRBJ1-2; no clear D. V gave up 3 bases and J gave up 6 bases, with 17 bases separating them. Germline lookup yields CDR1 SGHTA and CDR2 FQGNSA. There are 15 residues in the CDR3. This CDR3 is CASSFYTPTSDGYTF. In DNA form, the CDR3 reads TGTGCCAGCAGCTTCTACACCCCAACCTCAGATGGCTACACCTTC.

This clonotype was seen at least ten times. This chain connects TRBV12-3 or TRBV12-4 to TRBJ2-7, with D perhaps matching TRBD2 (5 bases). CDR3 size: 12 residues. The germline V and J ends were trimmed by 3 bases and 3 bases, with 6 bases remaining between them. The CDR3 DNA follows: TGTGCCAGCAGTTTCGGACTCTACGAGCAGTACTTC. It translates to CASSFGLYEQYF.

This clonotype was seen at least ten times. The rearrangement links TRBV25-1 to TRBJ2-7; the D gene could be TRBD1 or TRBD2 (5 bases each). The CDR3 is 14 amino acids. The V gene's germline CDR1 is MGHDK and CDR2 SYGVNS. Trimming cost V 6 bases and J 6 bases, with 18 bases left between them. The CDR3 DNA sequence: TGTGCCAGCAGAAGACAGTGGTGGGGGTGCGAGCAGTACTTC. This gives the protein CASRRQWWGCEQYF.

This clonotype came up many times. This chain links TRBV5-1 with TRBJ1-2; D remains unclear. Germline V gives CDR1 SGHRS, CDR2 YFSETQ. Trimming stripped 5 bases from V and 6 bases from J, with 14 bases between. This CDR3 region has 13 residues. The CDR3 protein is CASSLGIRDGYTF. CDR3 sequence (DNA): TGCGCCAGCAGTCTCGGGATACGAGATGGCTACACCTTC.

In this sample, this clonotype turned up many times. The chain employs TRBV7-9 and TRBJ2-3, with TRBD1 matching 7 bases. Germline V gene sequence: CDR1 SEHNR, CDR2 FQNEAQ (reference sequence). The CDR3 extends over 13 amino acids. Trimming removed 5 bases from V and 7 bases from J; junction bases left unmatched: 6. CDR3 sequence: CASSETGVHTQYF. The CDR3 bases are TGTGCCAGCAGCGAAACAGGGGTTCATACGCAGTATTTT.

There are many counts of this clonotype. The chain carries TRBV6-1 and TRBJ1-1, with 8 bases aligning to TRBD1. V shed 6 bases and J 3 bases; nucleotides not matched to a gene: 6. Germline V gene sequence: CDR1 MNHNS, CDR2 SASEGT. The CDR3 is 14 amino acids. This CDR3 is CASSDRGWDTEAFF. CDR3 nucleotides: TGTGCCAGCAGCGACAGGGGTTGGGACACTGAAGCTTTCTTT.

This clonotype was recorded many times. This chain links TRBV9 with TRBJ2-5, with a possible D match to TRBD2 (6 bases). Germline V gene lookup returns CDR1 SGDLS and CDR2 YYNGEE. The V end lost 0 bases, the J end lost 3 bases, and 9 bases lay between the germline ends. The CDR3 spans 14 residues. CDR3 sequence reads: CASSVGTMEETQYF. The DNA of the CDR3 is TGTGCCAGCAGCGTAGGGACTATGGAAGAGACCCAGTACTTC.

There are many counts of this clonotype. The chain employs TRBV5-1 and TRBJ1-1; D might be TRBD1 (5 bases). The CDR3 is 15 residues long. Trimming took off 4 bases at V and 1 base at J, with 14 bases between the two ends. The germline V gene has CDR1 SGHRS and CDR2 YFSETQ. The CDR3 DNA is TGCGCCAGCAGCCCGGGGGGTGGGCGGAACACTGAAGCTTTCTTT. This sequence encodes CASSPGGGRNTEAFF.

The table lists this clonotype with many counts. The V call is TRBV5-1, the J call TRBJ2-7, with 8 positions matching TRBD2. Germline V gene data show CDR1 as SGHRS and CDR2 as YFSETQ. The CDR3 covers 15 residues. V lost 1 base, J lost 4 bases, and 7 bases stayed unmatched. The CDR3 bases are TGCGCCAGCAGCTTGACCGGGACTAGGGGGTACGAGCAGTACTTC. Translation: CASSLTGTRGYEQYF.

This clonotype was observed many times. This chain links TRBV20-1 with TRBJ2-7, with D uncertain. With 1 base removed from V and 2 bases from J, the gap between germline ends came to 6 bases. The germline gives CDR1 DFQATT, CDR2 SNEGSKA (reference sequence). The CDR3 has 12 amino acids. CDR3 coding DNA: TGCAGTGCTAGAGCCAATCCCTACGAGCAGTACTTC. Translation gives CSARANPYEQYF.